The T cell receptor (beta chain) described here comes from a study of blood T cell repertoires in COVID-19. Study information: T cells, B-cell-depleted T cells, or PBMCs supplied cDNA or gDNA.

Seattle-derived patients entered the study during active infection and were followed longitudinally. Authors' data handling: The assay estimated nucleated cells by amplifying reference gene primers. Using immunoSEQ multiplex PCR, the repertoire was profiled, and TCRdb retains in-frame clones only, with some absent. V, J and clone size are taken as reported in that table, and D and trimming were inferred from the DNA itself. The profile covers about 250,000 clones, with about 83% appearing a single time and over 5.5% taken by the ten largest. Trimming left V 6 bases short and J 4 bases short, with 15 bases between. Germline CDR1 is MDHEN and CDR2 is SYDVKM. The CDR3 contains 14 residues.

This TCR was recovered from a woman at least 80 years old with COVID-19, enrolled during active disease. The V and J genes are TRBV28 and TRBJ1-2; D is perhaps TRBD1 (6 bases). The sequencing sample was made of peripheral blood. This CDR3 is CASRPGHRPYGYTF. As DNA, the CDR3 is TGTGCCAGCAGGCCGGGACACCGACCCTATGGCTACACCTTC.